These T cell receptor beta chains were read from a single sample in a study of early stage breast cancer tumors. Data came from immunoSEQ multiplex PCR; TCRdb stores just in-frame clones and leaves some out. Here the sample spans over 8,500 clones, about 79% being singletons. The specimen was normal breast tissue next to the tumor. Receptors originate from a person between 35 and 49 years old with breast cancer. Each CDR3 is given with its conserved first and last residue. D genes are given only for firm matches. Clone size appears in some rows only: once, few, many, or a class for an expanded clone.

V gene	J gene	clone size	D gene	CDR3 DNA	CDR3 protein
TRBV5-6	TRBJ2-7	few	TRBD1	TGTGCCAGCAGCCTTTTCGGGACAGGGTTCTTCTACGAGCAGTACTTC	CASSLFGTGFFYEQYF
TRBV14	TRBJ1-1	few	TRBD1	TGTGCCAGCAGCCAGCTTGGGACAGGCACTGAAGCTTTCTTT	CASSQLGTGTEAFF
TRBV4-1	TRBJ2-2	few	-	TGCGCCAGCAGCCAAGTAAGAGGGGACACCGGGGAGCTGTTTTTT	CASSQVRGDTGELFF
TRBV2	TRBJ2-1	-	-	TGTGCCAGCAGTGACCGGGGAACTCGTTGGGAGCAGTTCTTC	CASSDRGTRWEQFF
TRBV25-1	TRBJ1-2	-	-	TGTGCCAGCAGTGGAACAGGGTATGGCTACACCTTC	CASSGTGYGYTF
TRBV6-5	TRBJ2-7	-	-	TGTGCCAGCAGAAGAGGGCCCCCCCCGAACTACGAGCAGTACTTC	CASRRGPPPNYEQYF
TRBV7-6	TRBJ2-1	-	-	TGTGCCAGCAGCTTACAGGAATATGAGCAGTTCTTC	CASSLQEYEQFF
TRBV11-2	TRBJ2-7	-	TRBD2	TGTGCCAGCAGCTTAACGGGAGGGATCTACGAGCAGTACTTC	CASSLTGGIYEQYF
TRBV2	TRBJ2-3	-	-	TGTGCCAGCAGTGATGGGTCTAGCACAGATACGCAGTATTTT	CASSDGSSTDTQYF
TRBV4-1	TRBJ1-1	-	-	TGCGCCAGCAGCCATCGAAACCCAATGAACACTGAAGCTTTCTTT	CASSHRNPMNTEAFF
TRBV6-6	TRBJ1-3	-	-	TGTGCCAGCAGTTACCAACGACCGACAGTCTCGAACACCATATATTTT	CASSYQRPTVSNTIYF
TRBV4-2	TRBJ2-5	-	TRBD2	TGTGCCAGCAGCCAAGGGGGTATGACTAGCGGACAAGAGACCCAGTACTTC	CASSQGGMTSGQETQYF
TRBV28	TRBJ1-4	-	-	TGTGCCAGCAGTTTATTTGACGGGGAGGGTGAAAAACTGTTTTTT	CASSLFDGEGEKLFF
TRBV6-5	TRBJ1-3	-	-	TGTGCCAGCAGTTACCGAACGGGAAACACCATATATTTT	CASSYRTGNTIYF
TRBV15	TRBJ1-2	-	-	TGTGCCACCAGCCTGGACCGAGATCGCTATGGCTACACCTTC	CATSLDRDRYGYTF
TRBV4-2	TRBJ2-7	once	TRBD2	TGTGCCAGCAGCTTAGGGCGGGAGGGCTACGAGCAGTACTTC	CASSLGREGYEQYF
TRBV5-6	TRBJ1-2	-	-	TGTGCCAGCAGCCGTCCCTCCTATGGCTACACCTTC	CASSRPSYGYTF
TRBV5-1	TRBJ2-3	-	-	TGCGCCAGCCGCCGTACCCTCGGGAGTATCGATACGCAGTATTTT	CASRRTLGSIDTQYF
TRBV2	TRBJ1-3	-	-	TGTGCCAGCAGTGTGGACGTACTCTCTGGAAACACCATATATTTT	CASSVDVLSGNTIYF
TRBV6-1	TRBJ2-5	-	TRBD2	TGTGCCAGCAGTTCACTAGCGGGAAGAGAGACCCAGTACTTC	CASSSLAGRETQYF
TRBV19	TRBJ2-2	once	-	TGTGCCAGCAAGGAGGGGGCGCGAATCACCGGGGAGCTGTTTTTT	CASKEGARITGELFF
TRBV7-2	TRBJ2-6	-	-	TGTGCCAGCAGCTTAGACAGGGCTGGGGCCAACGTCCTGACTTTC	CASSLDRAGANVLTF
TRBV4-2	TRBJ2-3	-	TRBD1	TGTGCCAGCAGCCGCTGGGACAGGGGGAGCACAGATACGCAGTATTTT	CASSRWDRGSTDTQYF
TRBV5-1	TRBJ1-1	-	-	TGCGCCAGCAGCTTGGTTCCAGGGGAGGCGGGGGGCACTGAAGCTTTCTTT	CASSLVPGEAGGTEAFF
TRBV30	TRBJ2-5	once	-	TGTGCCTGGGCCCTTGGTTCGGAGACCCAGTACTTC	CAWALGSETQYF
TRBV13	TRBJ2-5	-	TRBD2	TGTGCCAGCAGCCGCCTACTAGCGGGAGGCAGGGGGACCCAGTACTTC	CASSRLLAGGRGTQYF
TRBV28	TRBJ2-7	-	-	TGTGCCAGCAGGTCGGTTTGGGAGGACCTGGTCTACGAGCAGTACTTC	CASRSVWEDLVYEQYF
TRBV2	TRBJ2-3	-	TRBD1	TGTGCCAGCAGTACCTGGGGGACAGGAATCACAGATACGCAGTATTTT	CASSTWGTGITDTQYF
TRBV7-9	TRBJ2-7	-	-	TGTGCCAGCAGCCCTCCCGGACCCAACTACGAGCAGTACTTC	CASSPPGPNYEQYF
TRBV21-1	TRBJ2-7	few	-	TGTGCCAGCAGCGCGGACTACGAGCAGTACTTC	CASSADYEQYF
TRBV18	TRBJ2-5	-	TRBD1	TGTGCCAGCTCACCAGCAGGGGGCAGGGAGACCCAGTACTTC	CASSPAGGRETQYF
TRBV4-1	TRBJ1-4	few	-	TGCGCCAGCAGCCAAGATCTTCGACCGACCGGGTACTTGGGGGAAAAACTGTTTTTT	CASSQDLRPTGYLGEKLFF
TRBV6-1	TRBJ2-1	-	TRBD2	TGTGCCAGCCGGGCGGGAGGGGGGTCCTACAATGAGCAGTTCTTC	CASRAGGGSYNEQFF
TRBV28	TRBJ2-7	-	TRBD1	TGTGCCAGCAGTTTAAACAGGGGGGTTTACGAGCAGTACTTC	CASSLNRGVYEQYF
TRBV27	TRBJ1-4	-	-	TGTGCCAGCAGGGCGCAGATTGATGAAAAACTGTTTTTT	CASRAQIDEKLFF
TRBV19	TRBJ2-1	-	-	TGTGCCAGTAGTACAGGGGACAATGAGCAGTTCTTC	CASSTGDNEQFF
TRBV7-7	TRBJ2-7	-	TRBD2	TGTGCTAGCAGCTTTAGCGGGAGCATCCACGAGCAGTACTTC	CASSFSGSIHEQYF
TRBV6-5	TRBJ2-5	once	-	TGTGCCAGCATATCCCAGGGGACCCAGTACTTC	CASISQGTQYF
TRBV4-2	TRBJ2-3	once	TRBD2	TGTGCCAGCAGCCAAGTTAGCGGGGAGATACGGGAGGTCGCAGATACGCAGTATTTT	CASSQVSGEIREVADTQYF
TRBV6-5	TRBJ2-5	-	TRBD2	TGTGCCAGCTCAGTAGGCGGGAGGGCCGAGGAGACCCAGTACTTC	CASSVGGRAEETQYF
TRBV5-1	TRBJ2-5	-	-	TGCGCCAGCAACGGCCAGACGGACCCCCAAGAGACCCAGTACTTC	CASNGQTDPQETQYF
TRBV5-6	TRBJ2-5	few	-	TGTGCCAGCAGCTTAAGGGGGACCCAGTACTTC	CASSLRGTQYF
TRBV6-1	TRBJ1-3	-	TRBD1	TGTGCCAGCAAGAGACAGGGTGCTAGTGGCACCATATATTTT	CASKRQGASGTIYF
TRBV5-1	TRBJ2-5	-	TRBD2	TGCGCCAGCAGCTCCCTTGGATTTGCGGGAGGGGCGGGAGAGACCCAGTACTTC	CASSSLGFAGGAGETQYF
TRBV11-3	TRBJ2-5	-	TRBD2	TGTGCCAGCAGCCTTAGACTAGCGGGAGCTTCAGAGACCCAGTACTTC	CASSLRLAGASETQYF
TRBV6-1	TRBJ2-7	-	TRBD1	TGTGCCAGCAGTGAATGGACAGGGTGGTACGAGCAGTACTTC	CASSEWTGWYEQYF
TRBV30	TRBJ1-2	-	-	TGTGCCTGGGAGTGTCGCGGCGGGGGATGTGGCTACACCTTC	CAWECRGGGCGYTF
TRBV15	TRBJ2-3	-	-	TGTGCCACCAGCAGAGATCTAGGGGGGTCGCAGTATTTT	CATSRDLGGSQYF
TRBV13	TRBJ2-1	-	-	TGTGCCAGCAGCCTCCTGGGCGCGGGAAATGAGCAGTTCTTC	CASSLLGAGNEQFF